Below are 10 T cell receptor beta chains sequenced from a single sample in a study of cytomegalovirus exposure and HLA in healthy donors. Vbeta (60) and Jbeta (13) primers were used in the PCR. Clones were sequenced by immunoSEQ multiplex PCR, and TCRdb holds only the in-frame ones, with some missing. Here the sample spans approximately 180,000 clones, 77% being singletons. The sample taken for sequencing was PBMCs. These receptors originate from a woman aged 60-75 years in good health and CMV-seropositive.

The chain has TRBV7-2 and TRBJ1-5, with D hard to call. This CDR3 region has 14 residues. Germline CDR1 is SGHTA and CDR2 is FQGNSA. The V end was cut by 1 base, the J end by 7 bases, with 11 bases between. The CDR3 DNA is TGTGCCAGCAGCTTAGGTATGGCTGGCCAGCCCCAGCATTTT. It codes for CASSLGMAGQPQHF.

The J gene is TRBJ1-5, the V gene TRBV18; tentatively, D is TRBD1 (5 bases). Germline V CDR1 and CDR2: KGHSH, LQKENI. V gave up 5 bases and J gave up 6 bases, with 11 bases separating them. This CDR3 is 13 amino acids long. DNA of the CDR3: TGTGCCAGCTCAGGAGGGGCGGGTCAGCCCCAGCATTTT. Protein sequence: CASSGGAGQPQHF.

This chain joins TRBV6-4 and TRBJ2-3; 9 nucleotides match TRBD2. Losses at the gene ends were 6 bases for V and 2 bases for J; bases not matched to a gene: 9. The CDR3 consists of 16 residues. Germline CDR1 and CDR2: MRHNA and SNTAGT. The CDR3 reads CASSPGSGGLTDTQYF. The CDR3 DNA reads TGTGCCAGCAGCCCAGGGAGCGGGGGGCTCACAGATACGCAGTATTTT.

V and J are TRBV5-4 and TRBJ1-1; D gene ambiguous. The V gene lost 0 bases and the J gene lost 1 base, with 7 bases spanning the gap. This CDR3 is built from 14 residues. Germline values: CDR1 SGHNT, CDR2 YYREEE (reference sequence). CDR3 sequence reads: CASSLDYQNTEAFF. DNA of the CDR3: TGTGCCAGCAGCTTGGACTACCAGAACACTGAAGCTTTCTTT.

In DNA form, the CDR3 reads TGTGCCAGCAGCTTAAATCAGGGGGCAGGAGAGCAGTTCTTC. Amino acid sequence: CASSLNQGAGEQFF. The chain has TRBV7-8 and TRBJ2-1; 8 bases fit TRBD1. Germline V lookup: CDR1 SGHVS, CDR2 FQNEAQ. The CDR3 consists of 14 residues. With V trimmed by 2 bases and J by 10 bases, 7 bases remained unmatched.

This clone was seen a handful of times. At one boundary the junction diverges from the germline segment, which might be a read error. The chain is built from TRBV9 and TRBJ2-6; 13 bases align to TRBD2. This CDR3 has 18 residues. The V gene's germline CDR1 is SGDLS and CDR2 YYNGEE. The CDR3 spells CASSPTSGRATGANGLTF. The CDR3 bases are TGTGCCAGCAGCCCCACTAGCGGGAGGGCCACTGGGGCCAACGGCCTGACTTTC.

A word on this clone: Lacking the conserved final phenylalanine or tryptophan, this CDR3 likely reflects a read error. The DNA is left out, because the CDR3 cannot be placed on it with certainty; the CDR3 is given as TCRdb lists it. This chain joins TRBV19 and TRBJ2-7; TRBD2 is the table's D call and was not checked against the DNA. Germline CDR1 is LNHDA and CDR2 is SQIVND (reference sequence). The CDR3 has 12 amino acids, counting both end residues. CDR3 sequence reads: CASSMTSGSVVL.

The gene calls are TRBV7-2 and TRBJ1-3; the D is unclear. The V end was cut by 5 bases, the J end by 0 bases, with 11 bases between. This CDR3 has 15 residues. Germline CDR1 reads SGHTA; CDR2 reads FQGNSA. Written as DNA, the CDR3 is TGTGCCAGCAGCCCGGACTGGTACTCTGGAAACACCATATATTTT. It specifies CASSPDWYSGNTIYF. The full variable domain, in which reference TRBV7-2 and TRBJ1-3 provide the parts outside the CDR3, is GAGVSQSPSNKVTEKGKDVELRCDPISGHTALYWYRQSLGQGLEFLIYFQGNSAPDKSGLPSDRFSAERTGGSVSTLTIQRTQQEDSAVYLCASSPDWYSGNTIYFGEGSWLTVV.

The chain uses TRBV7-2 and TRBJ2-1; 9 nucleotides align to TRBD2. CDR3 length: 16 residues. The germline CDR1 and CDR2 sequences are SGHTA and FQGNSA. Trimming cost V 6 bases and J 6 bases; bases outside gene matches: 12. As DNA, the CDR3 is TGTGCCAGCAGACGGGGGTTTAGCGGGGGCACCAATGAGCAGTTCTTC. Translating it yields CASRRGFSGGTNEQFF.

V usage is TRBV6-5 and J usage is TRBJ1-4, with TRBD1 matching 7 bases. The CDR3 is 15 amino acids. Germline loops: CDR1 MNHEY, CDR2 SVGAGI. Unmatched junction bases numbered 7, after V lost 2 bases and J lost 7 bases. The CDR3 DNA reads TGTGCCAGCAGTTACCAGACAGGGTTATTTGAAAAACTGTTTTTT. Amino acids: CASSYQTGLFEKLFF.